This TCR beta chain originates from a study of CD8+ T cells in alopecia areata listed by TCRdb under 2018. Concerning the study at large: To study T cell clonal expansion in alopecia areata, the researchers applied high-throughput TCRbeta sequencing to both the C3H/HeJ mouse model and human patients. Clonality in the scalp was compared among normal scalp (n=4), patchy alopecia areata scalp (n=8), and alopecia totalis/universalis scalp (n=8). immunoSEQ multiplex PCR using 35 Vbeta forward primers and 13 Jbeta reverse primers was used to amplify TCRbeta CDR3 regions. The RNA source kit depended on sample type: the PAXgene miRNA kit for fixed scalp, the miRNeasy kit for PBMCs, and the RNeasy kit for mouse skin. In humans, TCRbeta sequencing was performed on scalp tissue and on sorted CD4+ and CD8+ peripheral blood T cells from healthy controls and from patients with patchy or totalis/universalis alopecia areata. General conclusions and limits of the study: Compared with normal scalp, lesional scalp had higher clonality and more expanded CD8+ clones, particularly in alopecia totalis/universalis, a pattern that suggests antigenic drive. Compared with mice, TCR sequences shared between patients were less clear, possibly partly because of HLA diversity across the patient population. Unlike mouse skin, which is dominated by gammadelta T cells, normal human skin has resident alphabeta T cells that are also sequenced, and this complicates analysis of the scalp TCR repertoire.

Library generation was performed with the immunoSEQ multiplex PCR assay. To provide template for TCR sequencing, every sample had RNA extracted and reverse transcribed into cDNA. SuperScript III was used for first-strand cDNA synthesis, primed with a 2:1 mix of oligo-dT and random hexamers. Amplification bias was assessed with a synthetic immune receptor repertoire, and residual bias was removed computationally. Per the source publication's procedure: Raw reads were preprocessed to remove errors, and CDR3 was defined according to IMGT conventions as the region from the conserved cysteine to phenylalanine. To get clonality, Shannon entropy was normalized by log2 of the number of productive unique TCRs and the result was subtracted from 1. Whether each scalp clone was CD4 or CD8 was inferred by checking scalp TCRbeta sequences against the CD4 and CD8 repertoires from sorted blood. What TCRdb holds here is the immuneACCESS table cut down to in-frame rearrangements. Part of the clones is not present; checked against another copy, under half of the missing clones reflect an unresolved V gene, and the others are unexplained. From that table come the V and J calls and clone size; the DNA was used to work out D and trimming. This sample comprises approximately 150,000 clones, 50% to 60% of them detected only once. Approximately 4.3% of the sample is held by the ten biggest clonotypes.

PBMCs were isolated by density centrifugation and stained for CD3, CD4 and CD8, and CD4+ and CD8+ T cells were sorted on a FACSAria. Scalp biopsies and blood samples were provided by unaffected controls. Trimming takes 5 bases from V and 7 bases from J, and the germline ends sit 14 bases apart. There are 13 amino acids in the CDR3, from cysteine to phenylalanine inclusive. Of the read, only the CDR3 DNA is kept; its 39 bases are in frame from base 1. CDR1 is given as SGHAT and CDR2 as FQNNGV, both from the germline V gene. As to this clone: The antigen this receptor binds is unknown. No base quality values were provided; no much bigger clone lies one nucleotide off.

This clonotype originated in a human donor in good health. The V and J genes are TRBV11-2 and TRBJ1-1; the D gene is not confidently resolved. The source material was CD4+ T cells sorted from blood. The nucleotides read TGTGCCAGCAGCGAGGTGGATGGATATGAAGCTTTCTTT. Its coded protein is CASSEVDGYEAFF.